This paragraph reports one T cell receptor (beta chain). What it binds is not known. CDR3 length: 13 amino acids. Trimming pared 5 bases from V and 4 bases from J, leaving 8 bases between. The germline CDR1 and CDR2 sequences are SEHNR and FQNEAQ (reference sequence). The source of the sample is a study of cytomegalovirus exposure and HLA in healthy donors. Study-wide findings and caveats: For most TCR beta V segments, an earlier analysis put the productive rate at about 87% or about 30% of the time. As was reported, the HLA-A and HLA-B alleles of most subjects were accurately predicted from TCR beta sequences.

This PCR relied on a set of 60 Vbeta primers and 13 Jbeta primers. Generated by immunoSEQ multiplex PCR, the TCRdb table keeps only in-frame clones and is missing some. This sample carries 130,000 or so clones, 81% of them seen once, and the ten largest clones take about 2%. Source material: PBMCs. The receptor comes from a middle-aged woman in good health and CMV-seronegative. The V gene is TRBV7-9, the J gene TRBJ1-4; D gene uncertain. CDR3 sequence: CASSLNNNEKLFF. The DNA of the CDR3 is TGTGCCAGCAGCCTTAACAATAATGAAAAACTGTTTTTT.